The 19 T cell receptor beta chains below all came from one sample that was sequenced in a study of T cell responses to AZD1222 COVID-19 vaccine. The assay was immunoSEQ multiplex PCR, and TCRdb's table has in-frame clones only and misses some. The profile covers 150,000 or so clones, with roughly 90% appearing a single time and more than 1.3% taken by the ten largest. The material was peripheral blood, obtained on day 0 of AZD1222 vaccination. The receptor set was obtained from an adult in good health.

The chain is built from TRBV5-1 and TRBJ1-1; no clear D. Germline CDR1 SGHRS, CDR2 YFSETQ. The CDR3 totals 15 residues. V lost 0 bases, J lost 4 bases, and 13 bases lay in between. In nucleotides, the CDR3 is TGCGCCAGCAGCTTGGTTACGGGATACAGCACTGAAGCTTTCTTT. Translating gives CASSLVTGYSTEAFF.

This clone appeared a single time. The genes are TRBV28 and TRBJ1-2; the D is unclear. This CDR3 is built from 12 residues. Germline values: CDR1 MDHEN, CDR2 SYDVKM. V dropped 7 bases and J dropped 4 bases, with 10 bases sitting between them. The CDR3 DNA follows: TGTGCCAGCACAAATCGACTCTATGGCTACACCTTC. Translating it yields CASTNRLYGYTF.

This sequence joins TRBV9 and TRBJ2-7; D unresolved. This CDR3 contains 13 residues. Germline CDR1 is SGDLS and CDR2 is YYNGEE. V was trimmed by 4 bases and J by 4 bases, leaving 12 bases between them. The CDR3 spells CASSPTEQYEQYF. The CDR3 DNA reads TGTGCCAGCAGCCCGACCGAACAGTACGAGCAGTACTTC. The full variable domain, its missing parts supplied by reference TRBV9 and TRBJ2-7, is DSGVTQTPKHLITATGQRVTLRCSPRSGDLSVYWYQQSLDQGLQFLIQYYNGEERAKGNILERFSAQQFPDLHSELNLSSLELGDSALYFCASSPTEQYEQYFGPGTRLTVT.

J is TRBJ2-2 and V is TRBV24-1; 14 positions agree with TRBD2. The CDR3 spans 19 residues. V lost 4 bases and J lost 2; bases outside the gene matches: 8. The germline V gene encodes CDR1 KGHDR and CDR2 SFDVKD. In DNA, the CDR3 is TGTGCCACCAGTGACTCACCGACTAGCGGGGGGGATAACACCGGGGAGCTGTTTTTT. As protein: CATSDSPTSGGDNTGELFF.

V and J are TRBV7-2 and TRBJ2-2, with D perhaps matching TRBD2 (6 bases). Deletions cut 5 bases from V and 9 bases from J, with 19 bases between. There are 15 residues in the CDR3. The germline gives CDR1 SGHTA, CDR2 FQGNSA. This CDR3 is CASSPRDSPVRELFF. CDR3 DNA: TGTGCCAGCAGCCCACGGGACTCCCCGGTCCGGGAGCTGTTTTTT.

This chain uses TRBV11-3 with TRBJ1-4, with 9 bases identical to TRBD1. V dropped 4 bases and J dropped 7; count of bases not matched to a gene: 13. The germline V gene encodes CDR1 SGHNT and CDR2 YENEEA. CDR3 length: 17 amino acids. CDR3 loop: CASSSRSGQGLGEKLFF. In DNA, the CDR3 is TGTGCCAGCAGCTCCAGATCTGGACAGGGGTTGGGTGAAAAACTGTTTTTT.

The chain employs TRBV13 and TRBJ2-7, with D uncertain. There are 13 residues in the CDR3. Trimming took 0 bases from V and 3 from J, leaving 6 bases between them. CDR1 and CDR2 (germline): PRHDT, FYEKMQ (reference sequence). The CDR3 coding sequence is TGTGCCAGCAGCTTAGGCACAGACTACGAGCAGTACTTC. Protein sequence: CASSLGTDYEQYF.

The V gene is TRBV9, the J gene TRBJ2-3; D is possibly TRBD2 (6 bases). V was pared by 0 bases and J by 6 bases, with 8 bases between. The CDR3 totals 13 residues. Germline V lookup: CDR1 SGDLS, CDR2 YYNGEE. The CDR3 coding sequence is TGTGCCAGCAGCGTAGCAGCGGGTGATACGCAGTATTTT. Translating gives CASSVAAGDTQYF.

V and J are TRBV18 and TRBJ2-7; 8 positions agree with TRBD1. The CDR3 is 14 amino acids. The V gene end was trimmed by 0 bases and the J gene end by 2 bases; junction bases not matched to a gene: 0. The V gene's germline CDR1 is KGHSH and CDR2 LQKENI. CDR3 DNA sequence: TGTGCCAGCTCACCACCGACAGGGGCCTACGAGCAGTACTTC. Translation: CASSPPTGAYEQYF.

The rearrangement joins TRBV7-3 to TRBJ2-5; D unclear. The CDR3 has 14 amino acids. Germline V gene sequence: CDR1 SGHTA, CDR2 FQGTGA. The germline V and J ends were trimmed by 0 bases and 0 bases, with 5 bases remaining between them. The CDR3 region is CASSLTDNQETQYF. The CDR3 DNA sequence: TGTGCCAGCAGCTTAACAGACAACCAAGAGACCCAGTACTTC.

This chain links TRBV20-1 with TRBJ2-5; TRBD2 might be the D (5 bases). The CDR3 has 11 amino acids. The germline V and J ends were trimmed by 6 bases and 7 bases, with 12 bases remaining between them. CDR1 and CDR2 from the germline V gene are DFQATT and SNEGSKA (reference sequence). This chain's CDR3 is CSAPSRGTQYF. The DNA of the CDR3 is TGCAGTGCACCGAGCCGGGGGACCCAGTACTTC.

This chain links TRBV4-1 with TRBJ2-1; TRBD2 aligns across 11 bases. The junction had 13 bases not matched to a gene; V was cut back by 3 bases and J by 6 bases. CDR1 is MGHRA and CDR2 is YSYEKL in the germline V gene. CDR3 length: 18 amino acids. In DNA form, the CDR3 reads TGCGCCAGCAGCCAGGGGGGAGAAGGGACTAGCGGATCCAATGAGCAGTTCTTC. Its protein product is CASSQGGEGTSGSNEQFF.

The genes are TRBV6-1 and TRBJ2-5; D possibly corresponds to TRBD2 (5 bases). V was pared by 2 bases and J by 4 bases, with 14 bases between. Germline CDR1 is MNHNS and CDR2 is SASEGT. The CDR3 is made up of 15 amino acids. This CDR3 is CASSEHPGFGETQYF. The DNA for the CDR3 is TGTGCCAGCAGTGAACACCCGGGGTTCGGAGAGACCCAGTACTTC.

J is TRBJ2-7 and V is TRBV3-1 (or the pseudogene TRBV3-2), with 8 nucleotides matching TRBD1. CDR1 and CDR2 (germline): LGHDT, YNNKEL (reference sequence). CDR3 length: 14 amino acids. The junction had 6 bases not matched to a gene; V was cut back by 4 bases and J by 4 bases. The CDR3 protein is CASSRTGSRYEQYF. The CDR3 nucleotides read TGTGCCAGCAGCCGGACAGGGTCGCGGTACGAGCAGTACTTC.

The chain has TRBV7-8 and TRBJ2-3, with 7 bases fitting TRBD2. The CDR3 length is 16 residues. V shed 1 base and J 6 bases; nucleotides not matched to a gene: 10. Germline V CDR1 and CDR2: SGHVS, FQNEAQ. The CDR3 coding sequence is TGTGCCAGCAGCTTAGTGACTAGCTGGGCTGGGGATACGCAGTATTTT. Its protein is CASSLVTSWAGDTQYF.

This rearrangement joins TRBV13 to TRBJ2-1; a possible D gene is TRBD2 (5 bases). This CDR3 is built from 13 residues. V gave up 4 bases and J gave up 6 bases, with 10 bases separating them. The germline gives CDR1 PRHDT, CDR2 FYEKMQ (reference sequence). The CDR3 loop reads CASSSGLINEQFF. The CDR3, as DNA: TGTGCCAGCAGCTCTGGACTGATCAATGAGCAGTTCTTC.

This chain connects TRBV7-9 to TRBJ2-7, with 8 bases matching TRBD1. The CDR3 runs to 14 residues. Germline assignment: CDR1 SEHNR and CDR2 FQNEAQ (reference sequence). The J segment lost 3 bases and the V segment lost 5 bases, leaving 6 bases of the junction unmatched. Written as DNA, the CDR3 is TGTGCCAGCAGCACAGGGGGGTGGGACTACGAGCAGTACTTC. It codes for CASSTGGWDYEQYF.

This clone showed up just once. The gene calls are TRBV5-1 and TRBJ1-2; unclear D gene. V gave up 0 bases and J gave up 2 bases, with 8 bases separating them. This CDR3 region has 14 residues. Germline assignment: CDR1 SGHRS and CDR2 YFSETQ. The CDR3 DNA follows: TGCGCCAGCAGCTTGGAGGCAGTGAACTATGGCTACACCTTC. It codes for CASSLEAVNYGYTF.

This sequence joins TRBV2 and TRBJ1-5, with D maybe TRBD1 (6 bases). The V end lost 1 base, the J end lost 6 bases, and 19 bases lay between the germline ends. This CDR3 comprises 17 residues. CDR1 and CDR2 from the germline V gene are SNHLY and FYNNEI. The CDR3 DNA follows: TGTGCCAGCAGTGAAGGGTTGGGGCAGGGGTCCGCTCAGCCCCAGCATTTT. Its protein product is CASSEGLGQGSAQPQHF.